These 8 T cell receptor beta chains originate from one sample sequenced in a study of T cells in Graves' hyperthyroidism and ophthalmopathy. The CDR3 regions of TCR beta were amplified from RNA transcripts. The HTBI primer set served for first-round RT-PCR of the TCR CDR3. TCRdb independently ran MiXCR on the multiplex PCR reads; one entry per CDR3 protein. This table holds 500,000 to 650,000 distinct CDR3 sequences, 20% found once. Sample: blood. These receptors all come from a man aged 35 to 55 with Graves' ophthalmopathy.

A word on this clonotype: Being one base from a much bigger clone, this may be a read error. CDR3 nucleotide sequence: TGTGCCAGCAGCTTTAATGAAAAACTGTTTTTT. Amino acids: CASSFNEKLFF. The rearrangement links TRBV7-9 to TRBJ1-4; D is uncertain. This CDR3 region has 11 residues. Deletions cut 3 bases from V and 4 bases from J, with 0 bases between. Germline V gene sequence: CDR1 SEHNR, CDR2 FQNEAQ (reference sequence).

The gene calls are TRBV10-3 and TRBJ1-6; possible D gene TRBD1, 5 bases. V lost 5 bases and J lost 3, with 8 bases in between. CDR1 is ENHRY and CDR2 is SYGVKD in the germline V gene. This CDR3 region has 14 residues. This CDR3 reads CAISPGNYNSPLHF. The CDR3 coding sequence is TGTGCCATCAGTCCAGGGAACTATAATTCACCCCTCCACTTT.

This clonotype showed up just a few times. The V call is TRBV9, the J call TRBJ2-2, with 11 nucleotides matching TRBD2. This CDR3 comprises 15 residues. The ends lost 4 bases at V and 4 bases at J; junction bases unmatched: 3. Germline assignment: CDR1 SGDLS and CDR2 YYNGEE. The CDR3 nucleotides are TGTGCCAGCAGCATCACTAGCGGGGGCACCGGGGAGCTGTTTTTT. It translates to CASSITSGGTGELFF. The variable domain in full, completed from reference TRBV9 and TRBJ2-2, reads DSGVTQTPKHLITATGQRVTLRCSPRSGDLSVYWYQQSLDQGLQFLIQYYNGEERAKGNILERFSAQQFPDLHSELNLSSLELGDSALYFCASSITSGGTGELFFGEGSRLTVL.

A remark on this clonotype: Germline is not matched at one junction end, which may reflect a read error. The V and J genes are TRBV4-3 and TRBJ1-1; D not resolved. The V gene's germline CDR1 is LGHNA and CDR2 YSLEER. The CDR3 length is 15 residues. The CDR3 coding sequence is TGCGCCGGCAGCCAAGATCCATTACCGAACACTGAAGCTTTCTTT. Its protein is CAGSQDPLPNTEAFF.

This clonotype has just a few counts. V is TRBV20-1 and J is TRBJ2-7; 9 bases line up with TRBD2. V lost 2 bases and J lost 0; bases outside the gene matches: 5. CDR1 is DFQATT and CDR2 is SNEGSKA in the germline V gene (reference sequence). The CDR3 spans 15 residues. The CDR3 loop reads CSARPSGAYSYEQYF. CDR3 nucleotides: TGCAGTGCTAGACCTAGCGGGGCCTACTCCTACGAGCAGTACTTC.

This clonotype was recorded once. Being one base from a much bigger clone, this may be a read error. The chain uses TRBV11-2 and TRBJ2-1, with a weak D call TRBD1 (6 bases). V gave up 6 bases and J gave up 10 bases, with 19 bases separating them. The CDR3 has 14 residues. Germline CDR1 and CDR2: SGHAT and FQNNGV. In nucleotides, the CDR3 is TGTGCCAGCAGTTTCCCCGTTACAGGGCAAGAGCAGTTCTTC. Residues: CASSFPVTGQEQFF. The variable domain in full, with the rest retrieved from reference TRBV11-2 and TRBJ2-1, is EAGVAQSPRYKIIEKRQSVAFWCNPISGHATLYWYQQILGQGPKLLIQFQNNGVVDDSQLPKDRFSAERLKGVDSTLKIQPAKLEDSAVYLCASSFPVTGQEQFFGPGTRLTVL.

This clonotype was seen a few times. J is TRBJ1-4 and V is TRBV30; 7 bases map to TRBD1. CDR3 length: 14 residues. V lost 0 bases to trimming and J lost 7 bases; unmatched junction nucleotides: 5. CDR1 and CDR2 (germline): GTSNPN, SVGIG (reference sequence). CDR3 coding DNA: TGTGCCTGGAGTGTGAAGGGGGCTAGTGAAAAACTGTTTTTT. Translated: CAWSVKGASEKLFF.

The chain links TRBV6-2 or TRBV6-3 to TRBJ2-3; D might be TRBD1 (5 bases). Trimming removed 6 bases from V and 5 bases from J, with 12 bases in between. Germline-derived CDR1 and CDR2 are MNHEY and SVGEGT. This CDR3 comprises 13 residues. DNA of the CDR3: TGTGCCAGCAGAGGCAGGGTAGAAGATACGCAGTATTTT. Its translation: CASRGRVEDTQYF.